Following are 14 T cell receptor beta chains from one sample sequenced in a study of human T cells and chemical hapten exposure. Time point here: pre-sensitization, week 0. Treatment reported: therapeutic diphenylcyclopropenone sensitization with weekly scalp DPC. From the RACE reads, TCRdb called clonotypes with MiXCR, one entry per CDR3 protein. In the table there are around 250,000 distinct CDR3 sequences, about 8.6% of which are singletons. Source: whole blood, taken in connection with sensitization to the hapten diphenylcyclopropenone (DPC). The receptor source for this set is a woman between 40 and 55 years old with alopecia areata. Some clones in this sample may be carry-over from other donors' samples.

This clonotype was seen a handful of times. The chain carries TRBV20-1 and TRBJ2-5, with 9 bases fitting TRBD2. This CDR3 region has 14 residues. Germline V gene sequence: CDR1 DFQATT, CDR2 SNEGSKA (reference sequence). Trimming took 6 bases from V and 2 from J; bases not matched to a gene: 7. CDR3 protein: CSAGSGSLQETQYF. The CDR3 DNA follows: TGCAGTGCAGGTAGCGGGAGTCTACAAGAGACCCAGTACTTC.

This clonotype was seen a handful of times. This sequence joins TRBV11-2 and TRBJ2-2; tentatively, D is TRBD1 (6 bases). The CDR3 runs 16 residues. Per the germline V gene, CDR1 is SGHAT and CDR2 is FQNNGV. Deletions cut 1 base from V and 2 bases from J, with 11 bases between. In nucleotides, the CDR3 is TGTGCCAGCAGCTTAGGGGGGCTCCTAAACACCGGGGAGCTGTTTTTT. Protein: CASSLGGLLNTGELFF.

The chain recombines TRBV6-2 or TRBV6-3 with TRBJ2-2; maybe TRBD1 (5 bases). Germline CDR1 reads MNHEY; CDR2 reads SVGEGT. The CDR3 extends over 13 amino acids. V gave up 8 bases and J gave up 3 bases, with 10 bases separating them. The CDR3 sequence: CASRQGHTGELFF. The CDR3 DNA sequence: TGTGCCAGCCGGCAGGGTCACACCGGGGAGCTGTTTTTT.

This clonotype was counted at least ten times. The rearrangement joins TRBV7-9 to TRBJ2-1; 8 bases line up with TRBD1. V gave up 5 bases and J gave up 1 base; unmatched junction bases: 4. The CDR3 runs 15 residues. CDR1 is SEHNR, CDR2 FQNEAQ, per germline (reference sequence). The CDR3: CASSQTGGSYNEQFF. The DNA of the CDR3 is TGTGCCAGCAGCCAAACAGGGGGGTCCTACAATGAGCAGTTCTTC.

The chain links TRBV12-5 to TRBJ2-2; TRBD1 might be the D (5 bases). Per the germline V gene, CDR1 is LGHNT and CDR2 is FRNRAP. V was shortened by 7 bases and J by 6 bases, with 9 bases between the two germline ends. The CDR3 is 12 amino acids. This CDR3 is CASAPRAGELFF. The CDR3, as DNA: TGTGCTAGTGCCCCCAGGGCCGGGGAGCTGTTTTTT.

This clonotype was detected only a few times. This rearrangement joins TRBV29-1 to TRBJ2-7; perhaps TRBD2 as D (5 bases). The germline V gene has CDR1 SQVTM and CDR2 ANQGSEA. Trimming stripped 4 bases from V and 0 bases from J, with 10 bases between. The CDR3 runs 13 residues. The CDR3 DNA reads TGCAGCGTTGTCGGGATCCTCTCCTACGAGCAGTACTTC. Its protein product is CSVVGILSYEQYF.

The CDR3 region is CSAQGGSSEQYF. The CDR3 nucleotides read TGCAGTGCACAGGGGGGGTCTTCCGAGCAGTACTTC. The chain links TRBV29-1 to TRBJ2-7; tentatively, D is TRBD1 (8 bases). CDR1 and CDR2 (germline): SQVTM, ANQGSEA. The CDR3 runs to 12 residues.

This clonotype was detected many times. For the CDR3, the DNA is TGTGCCAGCAGTGAAGACAGGATTAACTATGGCTACACCTTC. Encoded protein: CASSEDRINYGYTF. The rearrangement joins TRBV2 to TRBJ1-2, with D maybe TRBD1 (5 bases). There are 14 residues in the CDR3. Germline-derived CDR1 and CDR2 are SNHLY and FYNNEI. The ends were cut back, 1 base at V and 1 base at J, with 7 bases in the middle.

The chain recombines TRBV5-1 with TRBJ2-1, with D hard to call. The germline V gene encodes CDR1 SGHRS and CDR2 YFSETQ. Between the trimmed V and J ends, which lost 2 bases and 5 bases, there was a span of 8 bases. This CDR3 is built from 13 residues. The CDR3 coding sequence is TGCGCCAGCAGCTTAGAGGTTAACAATGAGCAGTTCTTC. It is translated as CASSLEVNNEQFF.

The chain carries TRBV24-1 and TRBJ1-2; no definite D call. CDR3 length: 14 amino acids. Germline V gene lookup returns CDR1 KGHDR and CDR2 SFDVKD. Trimming took 5 bases from V and 4 from J, leaving 13 bases between them. The DNA of the CDR3 is TGTGCCACCAGTGGAACGGACGGCTCCTATGGCTACACCTTC. Translated: CATSGTDGSYGYTF.

This clonotype was picked up many times. This chain connects TRBV27 to TRBJ1-2, with 9 bases matching TRBD1. The V gene end was trimmed by 4 bases and the J gene end by 8 bases; junction bases not matched to a gene: 5. Germline loops: CDR1 MNHEY, CDR2 SMNVEV (reference sequence). The CDR3 runs to 13 residues. CDR3 amino acids: CASSWGQGGGYTF. The CDR3 DNA reads as TGTGCCAGCAGTTGGGGACAGGGAGGGGGCTACACCTTC.

This clonotype was detected ten times or more. In DNA, the CDR3 is TGTGCCAGCAGTGAGGCAGCGGGAGCTGGCAATGAGCAGTTCTTC. Translated, it gives CASSEAAGAGNEQFF. The chain uses TRBV6-4 and TRBJ2-1; 8 nucleotides align to TRBD2. The CDR3 is 15 residues long. Trimming removed 3 bases from V and 6 bases from J; junction bases left unmatched: 7. Per the germline V gene, CDR1 is MRHNA and CDR2 is SNTAGT.

This clonotype was recorded many times. This chain joins TRBV6-2 or TRBV6-3 and TRBJ2-7; D might be TRBD1 or TRBD2, each matching 5 bases. V was clipped by 8 bases and J by 0 bases, with 20 bases between them. The germline V gene encodes CDR1 MNHEY and CDR2 SVGEGT. The CDR3 is 16 residues long. CDR3 in amino acids: CASRSTGTLTSYEQYF. The CDR3, as DNA: TGTGCCAGCCGATCCACCGGGACCCTCACCTCCTACGAGCAGTACTTC.

In DNA form, the CDR3 reads TGCAGTGCTACAACGGGGTGGGTCAGCGAGCAGTACTTC. Its protein product is CSATTGWVSEQYF. The rearrangement uses TRBV20-1 and TRBJ2-7, with a possible D match to TRBD2 (5 bases). With 4 bases removed from V and 6 bases from J, the gap between germline ends came to 16 bases. The CDR3 is made up of 13 amino acids. From germline, CDR1 is DFQATT and CDR2 SNEGSKA (reference sequence).